The 30 T cell receptor beta chains in this list originate from one sample, sequenced in a study of shared clonotypes between healthy human individuals. Clones were sequenced by immunoSEQ multiplex PCR, and TCRdb holds only the in-frame ones, with some missing. This table has about half a million clones, about 84% appearing once. The sequenced sample consisted of PBMCs. Every receptor here comes from a woman aged 40 to 50 in good health. Some clones in this sample may be carry-over from other donors' samples.

This sequence joins TRBV5-1 and TRBJ2-2; D perhaps matches TRBD2 (6 bases). The CDR3 has 16 amino acids. The V end lost 4 bases, the J end lost 1 base, and 14 bases lay between the germline ends. CDR1 is SGHRS and CDR2 is YFSETQ in the germline V gene. CDR3 sequence: CASSAGGTRNTGELFF. In DNA form, the CDR3 reads TGCGCCAGCAGCGCCGGCGGGACTCGGAACACCGGGGAGCTGTTTTTT.

The rearrangement uses TRBV7-2 and TRBJ1-1; the D is unclear. Germline V gives CDR1 SGHTA, CDR2 FQGNSA. The CDR3 is 13 amino acids. V was shortened by 1 base and J by 9 bases, with 12 bases between the two germline ends. The CDR3 protein is CASSLEGGRQAFF. DNA for the CDR3: TGTGCCAGCAGCTTAGAGGGTGGCAGGCAAGCTTTCTTT. The full variable domain, rest sourced from reference TRBV7-2 and TRBJ1-1, is GAGVSQSPSNKVTEKGKDVELRCDPISGHTALYWYRQSLGQGLEFLIYFQGNSAPDKSGLPSDRFSAERTGGSVSTLTIQRTQQEDSAVYLCASSLEGGRQAFFGQGTRLTVV.

The chain has TRBV10-2 and TRBJ1-2; D perhaps matches TRBD1 (5 bases). Germline values: CDR1 WSHSY, CDR2 SAAADI. This CDR3 is 12 amino acids long. Trimming shortened V by 8 bases and J by 4 bases, and 11 bases separated the two germline ends. The CDR3, as DNA: TGCGCCAGCGGCCCGAGGGGCTATGGCTACACCTTC. It codes for CASGPRGYGYTF.

This rearrangement joins TRBV28 to TRBJ2-7; a possible D gene is TRBD1 (5 bases). The V end was cut by 7 bases, the J end by 5 bases, with 9 bases between. Germline loops: CDR1 MDHEN, CDR2 SYDVKM. The CDR3 extends over 11 amino acids. The CDR3 DNA follows: TGTGCCAGCACAGGGTACGACGAGCAGTACTTC. The encoded protein is CASTGYDEQYF.

The chain links TRBV19 to TRBJ1-5, with TRBD1 as a possible D gene (5 bases). CDR3 length: 15 residues. V was cut by 3 bases and J by 7 bases, with 16 bases left in between. Germline loops: CDR1 LNHDA, CDR2 SQIVND (reference sequence). The CDR3 nucleotides read TGTGCCAGTAGTATCGGCAGGACACCAGGGCAGCCCCAGCATTTT. This sequence encodes CASSIGRTPGQPQHF.

A single count supports this clone. The V and J genes are TRBV29-1 and TRBJ2-7, with 10 bases lining up with TRBD1. Trimming cost V 5 bases and J 4 bases; bases outside gene matches: 5. Looked up from germline, CDR1 is SQVTM and CDR2 is ANQGSEA. This CDR3 region has 13 residues. The CDR3 DNA reads as TGCAGCGTTTTGGGACAGGGGTTTTACGAGCAGTACTTC. This translates into CSVLGQGFYEQYF.

About this clone: Since a far larger clone is one base different, this is likely a read error. The sample carries other DNA sequences with the same CDR3. V gene TRBV30 combines with J gene TRBJ2-2, with 7 positions matching TRBD2. CDR1 GTSNPN and CDR2 SVGIG come from the germline V gene (reference sequence). This CDR3 comprises 20 residues. The junction had 21 bases not matched to a gene; V was cut back by 4 bases and J by 1 base. The CDR3: CAWTMRGKLAEPLNTGELFF. The CDR3 DNA is TGTGCCTGGACCATGCGGGGGAAACTAGCTGAGCCGCTGAACACCGGGGAGCTGTTTTTT.

The sample holds a few counts of this clone. J is TRBJ1-1 and V is TRBV5-4; TRBD1 is a possible D gene (5 bases). Germline CDR1 is SGHNT and CDR2 is YYREEE (reference sequence). The CDR3 loop spans 14 amino acids. Trimming took 3 bases from V and 1 from J, leaving 10 bases between them. The CDR3 coding sequence is TGTGCCAGCAGCTCGGGACGGTGGAACACTGAAGCTTTCTTT. This translates into CASSSGRWNTEAFF.

As concerns this clone: The likely explanation is a read error, given a far larger clone one base away. Other DNA sequences in this sample translate to the same CDR3. The V gene is TRBV5-4, the J gene TRBJ1-2; 9 bases are shared with TRBD1. V lost 5 bases, J lost 6 bases, and 8 bases stayed unmatched. Looked up from germline, CDR1 is SGHNT and CDR2 is YYREEE (reference sequence). The CDR3 has 14 amino acids. The CDR3 region has the DNA TGTGCCAGCAGTTTAAGACAGGGGGAGAATGGCTACACCTTC. This sequence encodes CASSLRQGENGYTF.

The chain links TRBV28 to TRBJ1-2; D gene uncertain. Trimming shortened V by 5 bases and J by 0 bases, and 7 bases separated the two germline ends. The CDR3 has 13 amino acids. Germline CDR1 reads MDHEN; CDR2 reads SYDVKM. CDR3 protein: CASSTASNYGYTF. CDR3 nucleotides: TGTGCCAGCAGTACCGCCTCTAACTATGGCTACACCTTC.

The rearrangement joins TRBV28 to TRBJ2-7; TRBD1 matches 7 bases. This CDR3 contains 14 residues. V lost 5 bases and J lost 3; bases outside the gene matches: 7. From germline, CDR1 is MDHEN and CDR2 SYDVKM. The CDR3: CASSLQWTGYEQYF. The CDR3 nucleotides read TGTGCCAGCAGTCTACAATGGACAGGCTACGAGCAGTACTTC.

This clone was counted only a few times. J is TRBJ1-2 and V is TRBV4-2, with a possible D match to TRBD1 (6 bases). Germline V gene data show CDR1 as LGHNA and CDR2 as YNFKEQ. CDR3 length: 22 residues. V lost 0 bases and J 0 bases, leaving 29 bases between the germline ends. The CDR3 sequence: CASSQDRGQGRGGILTNYGYTF. For the CDR3, the DNA is TGTGCCAGCAGCCAAGATCGAGGGCAGGGGAGAGGGGGAATCCTAACTAACTATGGCTACACCTTC.

In this sample, this clone turned up once. The chain carries TRBV14 and TRBJ2-7, with 7 bases aligning to TRBD1. After removal of 0 bases from V and 1 base from J, the junction contained 18 bases not matched to a gene. This CDR3 region has 20 residues. From germline, CDR1 is SGHDN and CDR2 FVKESK. The CDR3 DNA reads as TGTGCCAGCAGCCAAGATTGGTCCCTCAACAGGGGCGCTAGGTCCTACGAGCAGTACTTC. It is translated as CASSQDWSLNRGARSYEQYF. The full variable domain, with the rest looked up from reference TRBV14 and TRBJ2-7, is EAGVTQFPSHSVIEKGQTVTLRCDPISGHDNLYWYRRVMGKEIKFLLHFVKESKQDESGMPNNRFLAERTGGTYSTLKVQPAELEDSGVYFCASSQDWSLNRGARSYEQYFGPGTRLTVT.

The chain links TRBV10-3 to TRBJ2-2, with D uncertain. Germline V gene data show CDR1 as ENHRY and CDR2 as SYGVKD. The CDR3 consists of 15 residues. The V end lost 0 bases, the J end lost 3 bases, and 8 bases lay between the germline ends. The CDR3 protein is CAISESNRDTGELFF. Here the CDR3 DNA reads TGTGCCATCAGTGAGTCTAACAGAGACACCGGGGAGCTGTTTTTT.

CDR3 nucleotides: TGTGCCAGCAGTGAACTTGCGGGAGCCTACAATGAGCAGTTCTTC. Translation gives CASSELAGAYNEQFF. The V call is TRBV6-1, the J call TRBJ2-1, with 7 nucleotides matching TRBD2. Germline CDR1 MNHNS, CDR2 SASEGT. V trimming: 2 bases; J trimming: 2 bases; junction bases outside the gene matches: 3. This CDR3 comprises 15 residues.

Turning to this clone: This sequence is one base from a far larger clone and is likely a read error. The chain is built from TRBV28 and TRBJ2-7; 14 nucleotides line up with TRBD2. J gave up 2 bases and V 3 bases, and 6 bases lay outside the gene matches. Germline V lookup: CDR1 MDHEN, CDR2 SYDVKM. The CDR3 sequence is 17 residues long. The CDR3 loop reads CASSFGTSGSFPYEQYF. CDR3 nucleotides: TGTGCCAGCAGTTTCGGGACTAGCGGGAGTTTTCCCTACGAGCAGTACTTC.

This clone showed up many times. The CDR3 protein is CASSLTRGAETQYF. CDR3 in DNA: TGTGCCAGCAGCTTAACTAGGGGGGCGGAGACCCAGTACTTC. The chain joins TRBV7-7 to TRBJ2-5, with D possibly called TRBD1 or TRBD2 (6 bases each). V was pared by 2 bases and J by 5 bases, with 12 bases between. The germline V gene has CDR1 SSHAT and CDR2 FNYEAQ (reference sequence). This CDR3 comprises 14 residues.

Comments on this clone: A far larger clone is one nucleotide away, so this likely arose from a read error. The rearrangement links TRBV4-3 to TRBJ1-2, with D perhaps matching TRBD1 (6 bases). This CDR3 has 14 amino acids. CDR1 and CDR2 from the germline V gene are LGHNA and YSLEER. The CDR3 nucleotides are TGCGTCAGCAGCCAAGACAGGAGTAACTATGGCTACACCTTC. Its protein is CVSSQDRSNYGYTF.

This clone has only a few counts. This chain joins TRBV9 and TRBJ2-2; TRBD2 aligns across 7 bases. J lost 5 bases, V lost 0 bases, and 4 bases had no gene match. From germline, CDR1 is SGDLS and CDR2 YYNGEE. The CDR3 runs 15 residues. CDR3 sequence reads: CASSVGAAGTGELFF. As DNA, the CDR3 is TGTGCCAGCAGCGTAGGGGCAGCGGGGACCGGGGAGCTGTTTTTT.

On this clone: An end of the junction differs from the germline gene, which may be a read error. The chain combines TRBV4-2 with TRBJ2-5, with TRBD2 matching over 10 bases. This CDR3 has 17 amino acids. Germline CDR1 and CDR2: LGHNA and YNFKEQ. The CDR3 bases are TGTGCCAGCAGCCAAGATCTTCTAGCGGGAGCACAAGGGACCCAGTACTTC. Its protein product is CASSQDLLAGAQGTQYF.

This chain connects TRBV28 to TRBJ1-4, with TRBD1 matching over 7 bases. J gave up 8 bases and V 7 bases, and 10 bases lay outside the gene matches. The CDR3 runs to 14 residues. Germline values: CDR1 MDHEN, CDR2 SYDVKM. For the CDR3, the DNA is TGTGCCAGCATCAAAGGGGGCGGTGGGGAAAAACTGTTTTTT. Translation: CASIKGGGGEKLFF.

This rearrangement joins TRBV5-1 to TRBJ2-5, with 7 bases that match TRBD1. The V gene's germline CDR1 is SGHRS and CDR2 YFSETQ. The CDR3 loop spans 15 amino acids. V shed 0 bases and J 2 bases; nucleotides not matched to a gene: 4. CDR3 region: CASSLGQGIQETQYF. The CDR3 DNA is TGCGCCAGCAGCTTGGGACAGGGCATACAAGAGACCCAGTACTTC.

CDR3 in amino acids: CASSLGLPTRGPNRYNEQYF. The CDR3 DNA reads TGCGCCAGCAGCTTGGGCCTTCCGACCAGGGGCCCTAACCGATACAACGAGCAGTACTTC. The chain couples TRBV5-1 to TRBJ2-7; maybe TRBD1 (6 bases). This CDR3 has 20 amino acids. The germline gives CDR1 SGHRS, CDR2 YFSETQ. V was clipped by 0 bases and J by 5 bases, with 30 bases between them.

This clone was counted once. V and J are TRBV5-6 and TRBJ2-7; no firm D call. Looked up from germline, CDR1 is SGHDT and CDR2 is YYEEEE. V gave up 1 base and J gave up 2 bases, with 7 bases separating them. This CDR3 has 13 residues. CDR3 in amino acids: CASSLPGAYEQYF. The DNA of the CDR3 is TGTGCCAGCAGCTTGCCTGGCGCCTACGAGCAGTACTTC.

This rearrangement joins TRBV7-8 to TRBJ2-5, with TRBD2 identical over 8 bases. Germline V gene sequence: CDR1 SGHVS, CDR2 FQNEAQ. V trimming: 5 bases; J trimming: 0 bases; junction bases outside the gene matches: 11. The CDR3 has 17 residues. The CDR3 protein is CASSLDVAGMYQETQYF. The CDR3, as DNA: TGTGCCAGCAGCCTCGACGTAGCGGGGATGTACCAAGAGACCCAGTACTTC. The variable domain in full, with the rest retrieved from reference TRBV7-8 and TRBJ2-5, is GAGVSQSPRYKVAKRGQDVALRCDPISGHVSLFWYQQALGQGPEFLTYFQNEAQLDKSGLPSDRFFAERPEGSVSTLKIQRTQQEDSAVYLCASSLDVAGMYQETQYFGPGTRLLVL.

Of note for this clone: This sequence is one base from a far larger clone and is likely a read error. The chain links TRBV7-8 to TRBJ1-2; unclear D gene. Germline values: CDR1 SGHVS, CDR2 FQNEAQ. With 6 bases removed from V and 3 bases from J, the gap between germline ends came to 14 bases. The CDR3 spans 14 residues. The CDR3 DNA sequence: TGTGCCAGCAGTCCCACCGGGATGGACTATGGCTACACCTTC. The encoded protein is CASSPTGMDYGYTF. Drawing the rest from reference TRBV7-8 and TRBJ1-2, the complete variable domain is GAGVSQSPRYKVAKRGQDVALRCDPISGHVSLFWYQQALGQGPEFLTYFQNEAQLDKSGLPSDRFFAERPEGSVSTLKIQRTQQEDSAVYLCASSPTGMDYGYTFGSGTRLTVV.

Turning to this clone: This sequence is one base from a far larger clone and is likely a read error. At the DNA level, this CDR3 is encoded by other sequences in the same sample as well. The genes are TRBV7-2 and TRBJ2-1; D possibly corresponds to TRBD2 (5 bases). The CDR3 length is 15 residues. CDR1 and CDR2 (germline): SGHTA, FQGNSA. CDR3 sequence: CASRSLGSSYNEQFF. In DNA form, the CDR3 reads TGTGCCAGCCGTTCTCTAGGGAGCTCCTACAACGAGCAGTTCTTC.

The chain recombines TRBV7-3 with TRBJ2-5; 7 positions agree with TRBD2. CDR1 and CDR2 (germline): SGHTA, FQGTGA. Unmatched junction bases numbered 9, after V lost 3 bases and J lost 5 bases. This CDR3 region has 15 residues. CDR3 residues: CASSFLAGVDETQYF. CDR3 in DNA: TGTGCCAGCAGCTTTCTGGCGGGAGTCGATGAGACCCAGTACTTC. Combining the CDR3 with reference TRBV7-3 and TRBJ2-5 gives the whole variable domain GAGVSQTPSNKVTEKGKYVELRCDPISGHTALYWYRQSLGQGPEFLIYFQGTGAADDSGLPNDRFFAVRPEGSVSTLKIQRTERGDSAVYLCASSFLAGVDETQYFGPGTRLLVL.

This clone was seen once. The chain combines TRBV27 with TRBJ2-7, with D unresolved. V was cut by 8 bases and J by 4 bases, with 15 bases left in between. In germline, CDR1 is MNHEY, CDR2 SMNVEV (reference sequence). This CDR3 is 13 amino acids long. CDR3 nucleotide sequence: TGTGCCAGCGCTACCTATCGGGCGTACGAGCAGTACTTC. The encoded protein is CASATYRAYEQYF.

The chain uses TRBV13 and TRBJ2-5, with D tentatively TRBD1 (6 bases). The CDR3 covers 15 residues. V lost 5 bases to trimming and J lost 2 bases, with 15 bases between them. Germline CDR1 and CDR2: PRHDT and FYEKMQ (reference sequence). CDR3: CASSAGTNNQETQYF. CDR3 nucleotide sequence: TGTGCCAGCAGCGCCGGGACAAATAATCAAGAGACCCAGTACTTC.